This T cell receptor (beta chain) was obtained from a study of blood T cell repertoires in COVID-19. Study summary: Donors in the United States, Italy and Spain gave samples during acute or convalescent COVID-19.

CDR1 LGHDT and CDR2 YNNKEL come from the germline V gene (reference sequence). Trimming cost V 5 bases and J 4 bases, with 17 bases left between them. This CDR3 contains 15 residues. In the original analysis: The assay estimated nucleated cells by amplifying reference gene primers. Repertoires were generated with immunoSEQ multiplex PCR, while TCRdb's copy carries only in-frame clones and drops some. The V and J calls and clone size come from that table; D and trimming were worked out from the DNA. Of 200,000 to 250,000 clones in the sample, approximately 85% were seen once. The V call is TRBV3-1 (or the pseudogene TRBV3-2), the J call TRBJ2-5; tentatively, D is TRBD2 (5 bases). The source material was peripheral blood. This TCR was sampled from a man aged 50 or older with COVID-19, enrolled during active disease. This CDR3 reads CASSIGAGPVETQYF. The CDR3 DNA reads TGTGCCAGCAGCATAGGTGCGGGTCCTGTAGAGACCCAGTACTTC.